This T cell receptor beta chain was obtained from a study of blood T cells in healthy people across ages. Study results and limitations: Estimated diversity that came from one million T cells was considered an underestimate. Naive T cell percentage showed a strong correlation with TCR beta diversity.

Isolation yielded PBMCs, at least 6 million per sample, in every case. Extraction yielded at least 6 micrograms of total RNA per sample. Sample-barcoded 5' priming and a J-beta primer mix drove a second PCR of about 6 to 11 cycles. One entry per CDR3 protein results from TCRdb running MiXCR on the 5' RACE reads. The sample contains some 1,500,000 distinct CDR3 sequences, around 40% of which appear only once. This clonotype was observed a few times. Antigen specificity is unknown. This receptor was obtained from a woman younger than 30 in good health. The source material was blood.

CDR3 DNA sequence: TGCGCCAGCAGCTTGGCCCCCTTTTCCGACGGGAATGAGCAGTTCTTC. This translates into CASSLAPFSDGNEQFF. The gene calls are TRBV5-1 and TRBJ2-1; D is ambiguous. Germline V gene lookup returns CDR1 SGHRS and CDR2 YFSETQ. V dropped 0 bases and J dropped 7 bases, with 17 bases sitting between them. This CDR3 contains 16 residues.